A selection of T cell receptor beta chains follows, all from one sample in a study of T cell changes during pregnancy in multiple sclerosis. Sequencing was performed with immunoSEQ multiplex PCR; in TCRdb, only in-frame clones are kept and a portion is missing. The table includes about 43,000 clones, 85% to 90% detected once. The input for sequencing was peripheral blood, taken in the second trimester of pregnancy. The receptors originated from a female donor in good health, enrolled as a control in a pregnancy study. Both conserved end residues are part of each CDR3. D genes are given only for firm matches. Expanded clones are given a class, and other clones once, few, many or no size at all.

J	D	length	V	size	CDR3	DNA
TRBJ1-5	NA	13	TRBV6-1	few	CASSESINQPQHF	TGTGCCAGCAGTGAGAGTATCAATCAGCCCCAGCATTTT
TRBJ1-1	NA	14	TRBV5-5	NA	CASSRVALNTEAFF	TGTGCCAGCAGCCGAGTAGCCTTGAACACTGAAGCTTTCTTT
TRBJ1-5	TRBD1	14	TRBV4-1	NA	CASSLGQGNQPQHF	TGCGCCAGCAGTCTAGGACAGGGGAATCAGCCCCAGCATTTT
TRBJ1-4	TRBD1	18	TRBV7-9	NA	CASSSNYRTGATNEKLFF	TGTGCCAGCAGCTCCAACTATAGGACAGGAGCAACTAATGAAAAACTGTTTTTT
TRBJ2-7	NA	13	TRBV29-1	NA	CSFLMTVPYEQYF	TGCAGCTTTTTAATGACAGTCCCCTACGAGCAGTACTTC
TRBJ2-7	TRBD2	18	TRBV27	NA	CASSLSRGGGTSVYEQYF	TGTGCCAGCAGTTTATCGCGGGGCGGGGGGACTTCCGTTTACGAGCAGTACTTC
TRBJ1-1	NA	12	TRBV18	NA	CASSLRWTEAFF	TGTGCCAGCTCACTGAGGTGGACTGAAGCTTTCTTT
TRBJ2-7	NA	12	TRBV29-1	NA	CSVVPSTGEQYF	TGCAGCGTTGTGCCCTCCACGGGGGAGCAGTACTTC
TRBJ1-2	NA	15	TRBV7-6	NA	CASSLAQGPVYGYTF	TGTGCCAGCAGCTTAGCCCAGGGGCCCGTCTATGGCTACACCTTC
TRBJ2-7	TRBD1	15	TRBV7-9	NA	CASSFGGTGGSEQYF	TGTGCCAGCAGCTTCGGCGGGACAGGCGGTTCGGAGCAGTACTTC
TRBJ1-1	NA	11	TRBV7-9	NA	CASSFSTEAFF	TGTGCCAGCAGCTTCTCCACTGAAGCTTTCTTT
TRBJ2-7	TRBD2	14	TRBV30	NA	CAWGAGTSAYEQYF	TGTGCCTGGGGGGCCGGGACTAGCGCCTACGAGCAGTACTTC
TRBJ2-1	TRBD2	16	TRBV9	NA	CASSARLAGPYNEQFF	TGTGCCAGCAGCGCGAGACTAGCGGGCCCTTACAATGAGCAGTTCTTC
TRBJ2-1	TRBD2	16	TRBV5-1	NA	CASNPTSGRADNEQFF	TGCGCCAGCAACCCGACTAGCGGGAGGGCCGACAATGAGCAGTTCTTC
TRBJ1-2	TRBD1	15	TRBV6-5	NA	CASTKGQGPYYGYTF	TGTGCCAGCACCAAAGGACAGGGCCCATATTATGGCTACACCTTC
TRBJ1-3	NA	14	TRBV2	few	CASSPDSTGNTIYF	TGTGCCAGCAGCCCGGACAGTACGGGAAACACCATATATTTT
TRBJ2-2	TRBD2	18	TRBV19	NA	CASSSDLAGGQNTGELFF	TGTGCCAGTAGTAGCGACCTAGCGGGGGGCCAGAACACCGGGGAGCTGTTTTTT
TRBJ2-1	NA	14	TRBV29-1	once	CSVEDLRLLNEQFF	TGCAGCGTTGAAGATCTCCGACTACTCAATGAGCAGTTCTTC
TRBJ2-3	TRBD2	16	TRBV19	NA	CASSIGRGVNTDTQYF	TGTGCCAGTAGTATAGGTCGGGGGGTTAACACAGATACGCAGTATTTT
TRBJ1-1	TRBD1	17	TRBV5-4	once	CASSSEMFDRGRGEAFF	TGTGCCAGCAGCTCAGAAATGTTCGACAGGGGCAGGGGTGAAGCTTTCTTT
TRBJ2-5	NA	13	TRBV7-9	NA	CASSLGSGETQYF	TGTGCCAGCAGCTTAGGGTCGGGGGAGACCCAGTACTTC
TRBJ1-1	TRBD1	13	TRBV5-1	NA	CASRRTGEGEAFF	TGCGCCAGCAGACGGACAGGAGAAGGCGAAGCTTTCTTT
TRBJ1-1	TRBD1	16	TRBV6-6	NA	CASSYPEQGARTEAFF	TGTGCCAGCAGTTACCCCGAACAGGGGGCGAGAACTGAAGCTTTCTTT
TRBJ1-1	NA	14	TRBV27	NA	CASSLEQGRAEAFF	TGTGCCAGCAGTTTAGAGCAGGGGAGGGCTGAAGCTTTCTTT
TRBJ1-1	NA	14	TRBV9	NA	CASSRSPENTEAFF	TGTGCCAGCAGCAGGAGTCCCGAGAACACTGAAGCTTTCTTT
TRBJ1-2	NA	13	TRBV5-4	NA	CASSFSQTYGYTF	TGTGCCAGCAGCTTCTCCCAGACTTATGGCTACACCTTC
TRBJ2-1	NA	10	TRBV6-1	once	CASSGGEQFF	TGTGCCAGCAGTGGAGGGGAGCAGTTCTTC
TRBJ1-2	TRBD1	12	TRBV10-3	NA	CAISVGGGGYTF	TGTGCCATCAGTGTAGGGGGCGGTGGCTACACCTTC
TRBJ1-2	TRBD1	15	TRBV5-1	NA	CASSSPGQGASGYTF	TGCGCCAGCAGCTCACCGGGACAGGGGGCGAGTGGCTACACCTTC
TRBJ1-5	NA	14	TRBV7-2	NA	CASSLAVAQQPQHF	TGTGCCAGCAGCTTAGCCGTGGCCCAACAGCCCCAGCATTTT
TRBJ2-7	TRBD2	14	TRBV7-9	NA	CASSYRDYTYEQYF	TGTGCCAGCAGCTACCGGGACTACACCTACGAGCAGTACTTC
TRBJ2-7	NA	13	TRBV13	NA	CASSGPGEAQQYF	TGTGCCAGCAGCGGACCGGGGGAAGCCCAGCAGTACTTC
TRBJ1-4	NA	14	TRBV27	NA	CASSLEVGDRKLFF	TGTGCCAGCAGTTTAGAGGTGGGTGATCGAAAACTGTTTTTT
TRBJ1-1	NA	14	TRBV7-9	NA	CASSSYGGWKEAFF	TGTGCCAGCAGCTCCTACGGCGGGTGGAAAGAAGCTTTCTTT
TRBJ2-7	NA	12	TRBV11-3	NA	CASSLDRGEQYF	TGTGCCAGCAGCTTAGACAGGGGCGAGCAGTACTTC
TRBJ1-1	TRBD1	14	TRBV6-5	NA	CASSYRDRNTEAFF	TGTGCCAGCAGTTACCGGGACAGGAACACTGAAGCTTTCTTT
TRBJ2-3	TRBD1	13	TRBV28	NA	CGHRGLGTDTQYF	TGTGGACACAGGGGGCTAGGAACAGATACGCAGTATTTT
TRBJ2-2	NA	15	TRBV6-5	NA	CASSLLAANTGELFF	TGTGCCAGCAGTCTCTTAGCGGCGAACACCGGGGAGCTGTTTTTT
TRBJ2-7	TRBD1	15	TRBV19	NA	CASSIGTGDFYEQYF	TGTGCCAGTAGTATCGGGACAGGGGACTTCTACGAGCAGTACTTC
TRBJ2-2	TRBD1	15	TRBV5-1	NA	CASSLFTGGTGELFF	TGCGCCAGCAGCTTGTTTACAGGGGGCACCGGGGAGCTGTTTTTT